This T cell receptor beta chain was recovered during a study of T cell responses to AZD1222 COVID-19 vaccine. Remarks on this clone: Its antigen is not known.

CDR3 length equals 14 residues. Per germline, CDR1 MDHEN and CDR2 SYDVKM. V shed 6 bases and J 2 bases; nucleotides not matched to a gene: 6. Using immunoSEQ multiplex PCR, the repertoire was profiled, and TCRdb retains in-frame clones only, with some absent. The sample consists of around 150,000 clones, 92% of them appearing once. Study-wide results and limits: Most donors were white British, females outnumbered males, and clonal diversity was possibly underestimated. At 160-218 and 743-854, vaccine-associated CD4 TCRs were dominant, and they spanned spike. Two doses of AZD1222 preceded a rise in Spike-specific TCR breadth and depth.

Pooled samples include second doses given at about 4 or 12 weeks. The material sequenced was peripheral blood, taken 28 days after the second AZD1222 dose. V usage is TRBV28 and J usage is TRBJ1-2, with 7 bases fitting TRBD1. The receptor comes from an adult who received the AZD1222 COVID-19 vaccine. CDR3 sequence (DNA): TGTGCCAGCAGAAAATCGGGACAGAACTATGGCTACACCTTC. Its translation is CASRKSGQNYGYTF.